The sample holds a few counts of the clone carrying this T cell receptor (beta chain). In germline, CDR1 is DFQATT, CDR2 SNEGSKA (reference sequence). The CDR3 spans 12 residues. V was cut by 3 bases and J by 5 bases, with 10 bases left in between. The TCR beta library used iRepertoire HTBI primers with Arm-PCR amplification of CDR3. TCRdb itself ran the multiplex PCR reads through MiXCR, one entry per CDR3 protein. The profile covers over 350,000 distinct CDR3 sequences, with 12% to 15% appearing a single time and approximately 15% taken by the ten largest. The data stem from a study of regulatory T cells in long-lasting Graves disease. Described time point: newly diagnosed GD, antithyroid drugs for less than 3 months. Researchers made the TCR library from RNA that was extracted from PBMCs. This same sample was also taken into another study, of T cells in Graves' hyperthyroidism and ophthalmopathy. In that study: The study excluded patients with uncontrolled infection, other autoimmune disease, pregnancy or lactation. Most clonotypes that expanded in the thyroid above 0.001 also showed up in blood. It was a median around 6 months before onset that the model predicted ophthalmopathy.

The source was peripheral blood mononuclear cells (PBMCs), collected at new diagnosis, from a patient treated with antithyroid drugs. This receptor was taken from a woman aged 45 to 65 with Graves disease. The rearrangement uses TRBV20-1 and TRBJ2-5, with D tentatively TRBD2 (5 bases). CDR3 sequence reads: CSARTPGETQYF. The CDR3, as DNA: TGCAGTGCTAGGACCCCGGGGGAGACCCAGTACTTC.